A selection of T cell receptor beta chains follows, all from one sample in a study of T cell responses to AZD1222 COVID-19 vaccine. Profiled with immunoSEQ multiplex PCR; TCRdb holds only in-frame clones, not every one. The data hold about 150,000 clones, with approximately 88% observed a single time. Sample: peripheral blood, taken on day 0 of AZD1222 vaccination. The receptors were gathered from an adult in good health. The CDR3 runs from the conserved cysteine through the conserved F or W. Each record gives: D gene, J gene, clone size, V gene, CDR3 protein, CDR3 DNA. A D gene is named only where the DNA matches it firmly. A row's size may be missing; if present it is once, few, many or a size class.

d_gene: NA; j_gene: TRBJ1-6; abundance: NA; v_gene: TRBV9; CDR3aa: CASSVEGQGSPLHF; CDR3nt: TGTGCCAGCAGCGTCGAGGGGCAAGGCTCACCCCTCCACTTT
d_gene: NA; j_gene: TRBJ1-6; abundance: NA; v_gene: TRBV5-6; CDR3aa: CASSFRPSPLHF; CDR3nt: TGTGCCAGCAGCTTTCGGCCATCACCCCTCCACTTT
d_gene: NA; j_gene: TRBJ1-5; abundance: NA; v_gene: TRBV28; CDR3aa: CASSFFKVGRSQPQHF; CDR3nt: TGTGCCAGCAGTTTTTTTAAAGTGGGCAGGAGTCAGCCCCAGCATTTT
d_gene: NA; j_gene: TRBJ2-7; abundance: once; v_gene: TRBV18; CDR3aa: CASSPVQPPDYEQYF; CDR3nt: TGTGCCAGCTCACCAGTTCAGCCTCCAGACTACGAGCAGTACTTC
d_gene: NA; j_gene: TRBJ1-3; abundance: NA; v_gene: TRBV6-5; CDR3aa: CASSYSYGEAGNTIYF; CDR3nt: TGTGCCAGCAGTTACTCGTACGGTGAGGCCGGAAACACCATATATTTT
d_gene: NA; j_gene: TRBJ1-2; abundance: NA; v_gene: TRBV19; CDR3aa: CASRAGGYGNYGYTF; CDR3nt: TGTGCCAGTAGGGCGGGGGGATATGGTAACTATGGCTACACCTTC
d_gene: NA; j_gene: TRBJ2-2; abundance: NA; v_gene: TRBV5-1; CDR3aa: CASSSLTAGTGELFF; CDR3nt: TGCGCCAGCAGCTCCTTGACCGCGGGCACCGGGGAGCTGTTTTTT
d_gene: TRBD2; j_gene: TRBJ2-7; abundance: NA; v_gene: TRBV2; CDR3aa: CASSPSGGGYEQYF; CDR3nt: TGTGCCAGCAGTCCTAGCGGGGGGGGCTACGAGCAGTACTTC
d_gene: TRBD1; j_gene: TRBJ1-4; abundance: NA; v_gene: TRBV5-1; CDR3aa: CASSLDQGARFF; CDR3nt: TGCGCCAGCAGCTTGGATCAGGGGGCAAGATTTTTT
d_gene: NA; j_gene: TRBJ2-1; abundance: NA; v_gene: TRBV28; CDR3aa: CASSLWSLYNEQFF; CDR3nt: TGTGCCAGCAGTTTATGGTCCCTTTACAATGAGCAGTTCTTC